This TCR beta chain was recorded in a study of blood T cell repertoires in COVID-19. Overall study context: From the United States, Italy and Spain came samples of acute and convalescent COVID-19. Nucleic acid was either cDNA or gDNA, and it came from T cells, B-cell-depleted T cells, or PBMCs.

Germline V gives CDR1 KGHDR, CDR2 SFDVKD. CDR3 length: 20 amino acids. Losses at the gene ends were 4 bases for V and 0 bases for J; bases not matched to a gene: 11. In the authors' methods: Reference gene primer amplification gave nucleated cell count estimates. Method: immunoSEQ multiplex PCR; TCRdb's copy keeps in-frame clones and lacks some. The DNA gave D and trimming, while V, J and clone size come from that table. The profile shows a few hundred thousand clones, 85% to 90% of them singletons. The sequence was obtained from a man aged 55 to 70 with acute or convalescent COVID-19. The sequenced material came from peripheral blood. The V and J genes are TRBV24-1 and TRBJ2-3; TRBD2 matches at 14 bases. The DNA for the CDR3 is TGTGCCACCAGTGACCCAGGACTAGCGGGGGGCTTTCTTAGCACAGATACGCAGTATTTT. Encoded protein: CATSDPGLAGGFLSTDTQYF.